This T cell receptor beta chain emerged from a study of molecular identifiers for immune sequencing clone quantification (dated by TCRdb to between 2018 and 2020). In terms of the full investigation: For a replicate experiment, RNA from around 20,000 or 99,000 naive CD8 T cells was divided into five aliquots, of which four were sequenced. This methods study benchmarked molecular-identifier clustering-based TCR repertoire sequencing (MIDCIRS) and TCR RNA copy counting, using CD8 T cells to do so. General conclusions and limits of the study: Highly expanded clone sizes could be underestimated if identical TCR molecules share a barcode. When barcode sub-clustering was not used, chimeric consensus sequences inflated TCR diversity, with chimeras reaching as high as 47%. In CMV-specific effector cells, clones with more than 20 RNA copies contained over 99% of molecules, whereas in naive cells such clones contained under 1% of molecules. Even against a background of some 1 million naive CD8 T cells, spiked-in Jurkat TCR RNA amounting to a single cell's worth was reported to be detectable. Approximately 3 recovered TCR RNA copies per cell were obtained by modeling, versus roughly 10 by digital PCR, implying a capture efficiency of about 30%. Spiked-in Jurkat TCR RNA (approximately eleven copies' worth), which is not part of the donor repertoire, was contained in the naive libraries.

The library was obtained by PCR. Sequencing used an Illumina HiSeq 4000. Bulk TCR libraries were made following a previously described method, with the TCR primers given in Table S5. The Qiagen AllPrep DNA/RNA kit was used to purify total RNA. Before any analysis, reads coming from multiple sequencing runs of the same library were combined into one pool. The authors' pipeline ran thus. Reads were retained only if their TCR constant sequence matched exactly, and those retained reads were trimmed to 150 nt and grouped according to their 12-nt molecular barcodes. Within each barcode group, reads were sub-clustered at a 15% Levenshtein threshold, and quality-weighted consensus sequences were built per RNA molecule. Non-functional sequences were filtered out, along with any lower-count sequence sitting one edit away from another sequence. On the basis of fitting two negative binomial distributions, barcode sub-clusters with fewer than 20% of the maximum read count were discarded. In TCRdb, the public reads were trimmed at Q25 with fastp and aligned with MiXCR, with productive beta chains retained. One record per CDR3 amino acid sequence lists the most common genes and DNA. The V and J calls come from TCRdb's annotation, not from the publication. Counted in this sample were under 650,000 distinct CDR3 sequences; about 20% of them appeared once. Clones ranked in the top ten supply roughly 0.83% of the sample.

In this sample, this clonotype turned up many times. Its cognate antigen has yet to be identified. There are no base qualities to consult, and no much larger clone falls within one base. Naive CD8 T cell libraries were made from approximately 20,000 to 1,000,000 sorted cells using 10%, 30% or 50% of purified RNA. On a BD FACSAria II, naive CD8 T cells were FACS-sorted as CD8+CD4-CCR7+CD45RA+ and collected into RLT Plus buffer. Detection sensitivity was tested by spiking Jurkat RNA equal to fewer than twelve TCR copies' worth into samples containing roughly 18,000-1,000,000 naive CD8 T cells. CD8 T cells were enriched with RosetteSep CD8+ T Cell Enrichment Cocktail and Ficoll-Paque, followed by ACK red cell lysis. Trimming takes 3 bases from V and 6 bases from J, and the germline ends sit 14 bases apart. The germline V gene (reference sequence) specifies SEHNR as CDR1 and FQNEAQ as CDR2. The CDR3 covers 15 residues, taking in both the cysteine and the phenylalanine. Just CDR3 DNA is preserved here, 45 bases in frame from base 1.

The clonotype comes from a human donor in good health. Some libraries in this study had Jurkat cell RNA spiked in. The chain is encoded by TRBV7-9 joined to TRBJ2-2; the D call is possibly TRBD1 or TRBD2, each sharing 5 bases. Source material: naive CD8+ T cells from blood, with Jurkat cell RNA spiked in. The cell subset or site label on this specimen signifies: FACS-sorted CD8+CD4-CCR7+CD45RA+ naive T cells. Here the CDR3 is given as CASSLSRDPSGELFF. The bases are TGTGCCAGCAGCTTGTCCCGGGACCCTTCCGGGGAGCTGTTTTTT.